These 16 T cell receptor beta chains came from one sample sequenced in a study of cytomegalovirus exposure and HLA in healthy donors. It was with 60 Vbeta and 13 Jbeta primers that the PCR ran. TCRdb keeps only in-frame clones here, not all; method: immunoSEQ multiplex PCR. The sample has over 100,000 clones, around 80% seen once. The sample consisted of PBMCs. Receptors originate from a woman aged 18-29 years in good health and CMV-seropositive.

The chain joins TRBV11-3 to TRBJ2-2; D ambiguous. V lost 0 bases, J lost 5 bases, and 7 bases lay in between. The CDR3 contains 14 residues. Germline V gives CDR1 SGHNT, CDR2 YENEEA. The CDR3 DNA is TGTGCCAGCAGCTTAGATGAACAGACCGGGGAGCTGTTTTTT. Residues: CASSLDEQTGELFF.

The V call is TRBV5-1, the J call TRBJ2-1; 9 nucleotides agree with TRBD2. The CDR3 contains 15 residues. Germline V gene lookup returns CDR1 SGHRS and CDR2 YFSETQ. Trimming removed 1 base from V and 6 bases from J; junction bases left unmatched: 5. In nucleotides, the CDR3 is TGCGCCAGCAGCTTGTCTAGCGGGACGTCCAATGAGCAGTTCTTC. Its protein is CASSLSSGTSNEQFF. The full variable domain, completed using reference TRBV5-1 and TRBJ2-1, is KAGVTQTPRYLIKTRGQQVTLSCSPISGHRSVSWYQQTPGQGLQFLFEYFSETQRNKGNFPGRFSGRQFSNSRSEMNVSTLELGDSALYLCASSLSSGTSNEQFFGPGTRLTVL.

This chain connects TRBV7-6 to TRBJ1-4; possibly TRBD1 for D (6 bases). CDR3 length equals 16 residues. In germline, CDR1 is SGHVS, CDR2 FNYEAQ. The V end lost 5 bases, the J end lost 0 bases, and 13 bases lay between the germline ends. CDR3 nucleotides: TGTGCCAGCAGCCCCAGGGGCGGTGCAACTAATGAAAAACTGTTTTTT. Translating it yields CASSPRGGATNEKLFF. The complete variable domain, with remaining parts taken from reference TRBV7-6 and TRBJ1-4, reads GAGVSQSPRYKVTKRGQDVALRCDPISGHVSLYWYRQALGQGPEFLTYFNYEAQQDKSGLPNDRFSAERPEGSISTLTIQRTEQRDSAMYRCASSPRGGATNEKLFFGSGTQLSVL.

The chain links TRBV4-1 to TRBJ2-1, with 8 nucleotides matching TRBD1. The CDR3 covers 21 residues. The germline V gene encodes CDR1 MGHRA and CDR2 YSYEKL. Trimming at V came to 0 bases and at J to 4 bases, leaving 20 bases not matched to a gene. This chain's CDR3 is CASSQDSGRARTGGTYNEQFF. CDR3 in DNA: TGCGCCAGCAGCCAAGATAGTGGCAGGGCACGAACAGGGGGGACTTACAATGAGCAGTTCTTC.

J is TRBJ1-2 and V is TRBV11-2; D gene unclear. Germline V lookup: CDR1 SGHAT, CDR2 FQNNGV. V dropped 5 bases and J dropped 4 bases, with 8 bases sitting between them. The CDR3 spans 12 residues. The CDR3 sequence is CASSPGGYGYTF. The CDR3 nucleotides are TGTGCCAGCAGCCCGGGTGGCTATGGCTACACCTTC.

The chain joins TRBV7-3 to TRBJ2-2; D is ambiguous. From germline, CDR1 is SGHTA and CDR2 FQGTGA. V lost 2 bases and J lost 4, with 11 bases in between. CDR3 size: 15 residues. The CDR3 is CASSLLSGFTGELFF. Here the CDR3 DNA reads TGTGCCAGCAGCTTATTATCCGGGTTCACCGGGGAGCTGTTTTTT.

The chain links TRBV7-9 to TRBJ1-1, with D perhaps matching TRBD1 (6 bases). This CDR3 is 16 amino acids long. Trimming took off 6 bases at V and 1 base at J, with 18 bases between the two ends. Germline-derived CDR1 and CDR2 are SEHNR and FQNEAQ (reference sequence). The CDR3 nucleotides are TGTGCCAGCAGTCCAGGCAGGGGAAGCGGGAACACTGAAGCTTTCTTT. It translates to CASSPGRGSGNTEAFF. The variable domain in full, with the rest retrieved from reference TRBV7-9 and TRBJ1-1, is DTGVSQNPRHKITKRGQNVTFRCDPISEHNRLYWYRQTLGQGPEFLTYFQNEAQLEKSRLLSDRFSAERPKGSFSTLEIQRTEQGDSAMYLCASSPGRGSGNTEAFFGQGTRLTVV.

The CDR3 loop is CASKPHRGSYEQYF. The CDR3 bases are TGCGCCAGCAAGCCGCACAGGGGTTCCTACGAGCAGTACTTC. The gene calls are TRBV4-1 and TRBJ2-5, with 7 nucleotides matching TRBD1. With the DNA end fitting TRBJ2-7 better, the J assignment may be wrong. Germline CDR1 MGHRA, CDR2 YSYEKL. This CDR3 has 14 amino acids.

This clone was seen just once. V gene TRBV13 combines with J gene TRBJ2-1, with 7 positions matching TRBD1. The CDR3 loop spans 16 amino acids. V lost 8 bases and J lost 3; bases outside the gene matches: 13. Germline CDR1 is PRHDT and CDR2 is FYEKMQ (reference sequence). The CDR3 coding sequence is TGTGCCAGCGAGGGGAACCGGGACAGTTTCTACAATGAGCAGTTCTTC. It encodes CASEGNRDSFYNEQFF.

This clone has more than one count but fewer than ten. This chain connects TRBV7-9 to TRBJ1-5; 7 bases line up with TRBD1. Trimming cost V 3 bases and J 2 bases; bases outside gene matches: 1. Germline V gives CDR1 SEHNR, CDR2 FQNEAQ (reference sequence). The CDR3 has 14 residues. The CDR3 sequence is CASSFGQGNQPQHF. CDR3 bases: TGTGCCAGCAGCTTTGGACAGGGCAATCAGCCCCAGCATTTT.

This chain uses TRBV15 with TRBJ2-5; perhaps TRBD1 as D (6 bases). Germline V gene data show CDR1 as LNHNV and CDR2 as YYDKDF (reference sequence). CDR3 size: 15 residues. With 1 base removed from V and 1 base from J, the gap between germline ends came to 10 bases. The CDR3 here is CATSRGRTVQETQYF. The CDR3 DNA reads TGTGCCACCAGCAGAGGGAGGACAGTCCAAGAGACCCAGTACTTC.

The chain joins TRBV5-1 to TRBJ2-2; TRBD1 matches 8 bases. Germline V gene data show CDR1 as SGHRS and CDR2 as YFSETQ. This CDR3 is 15 amino acids long. The V and J ends lost 5 bases and 3 bases, in that order; junction bases with no gene match: 6. The CDR3 is CASSLTGAYTGELFF. As DNA, the CDR3 is TGCGCCAGCAGTTTGACAGGGGCTTACACCGGGGAGCTGTTTTTT.

This clone was observed once. The genes are TRBV15 and TRBJ1-2; tentatively, D is TRBD1 (6 bases). CDR3 length equals 14 residues. CDR1 and CDR2 from the germline V gene are LNHNV and YYDKDF (reference sequence). Trimming stripped 0 bases from V and 4 bases from J, with 9 bases between. The CDR3 DNA reads as TGTGCCACCAGCAGAGATAACAGGGTCTATGGCTACACCTTC. Protein sequence: CATSRDNRVYGYTF.

This clone was detected only a few times. CDR3 in DNA: TGTGCCAGTAGGCACAGGGAAGGCCAAGAGACCCAGTACTTC. This gives the protein CASRHREGQETQYF. The chain has TRBV19 and TRBJ2-5; D perhaps matches TRBD1 (6 bases). The length of the CDR3 is 14 residues. Per the germline V gene, CDR1 is LNHDA and CDR2 is SQIVND (reference sequence). Trimming took off 6 bases at V and 1 base at J, with 12 bases between the two ends.

This clone was counted between two and nine times. The chain recombines TRBV4-1 with TRBJ1-5; maybe TRBD1 (6 bases). Trimming shortened V by 1 base and J by 0 bases, and 10 bases separated the two germline ends. This CDR3 has 16 residues. Germline V CDR1 and CDR2: MGHRA, YSYEKL. Written as DNA, the CDR3 is TGCGCCAGCAGCCAAGCAGGGGCGGGTAGCAATCAGCCCCAGCATTTT. Amino acid sequence: CASSQAGAGSNQPQHF.

The rearrangement links TRBV6-1 to TRBJ1-1, with D possibly being TRBD1 (6 bases). V was cut by 7 bases and J by 6 bases, with 12 bases left in between. The CDR3 length is 12 residues. The germline CDR1 and CDR2 sequences are MNHNS and SASEGT. This CDR3 reads CASNEQGAEAFF. The CDR3 nucleotides read TGTGCCAGCAACGAACAGGGCGCTGAAGCTTTCTTT.